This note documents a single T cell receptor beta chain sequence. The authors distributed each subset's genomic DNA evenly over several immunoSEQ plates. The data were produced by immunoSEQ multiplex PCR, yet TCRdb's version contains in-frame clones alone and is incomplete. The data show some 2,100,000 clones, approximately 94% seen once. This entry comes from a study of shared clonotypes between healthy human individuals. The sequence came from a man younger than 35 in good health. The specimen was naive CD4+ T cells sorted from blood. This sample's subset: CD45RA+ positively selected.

CDR3 bases: TGTGCCAGCAGCCTTTGGCGGGAGGACGACGAGCAGTACTTC. Amino acid sequence: CASSLWREDDEQYF. This chain joins TRBV2 and TRBJ2-7, with TRBD2 matching 8 bases. Germline trimming cut 6 bases from V and 5 bases from J; bases unmatched to any gene: 9. Germline CDR1 and CDR2: SNHLY and FYNNEI. The CDR3 extends over 14 amino acids.